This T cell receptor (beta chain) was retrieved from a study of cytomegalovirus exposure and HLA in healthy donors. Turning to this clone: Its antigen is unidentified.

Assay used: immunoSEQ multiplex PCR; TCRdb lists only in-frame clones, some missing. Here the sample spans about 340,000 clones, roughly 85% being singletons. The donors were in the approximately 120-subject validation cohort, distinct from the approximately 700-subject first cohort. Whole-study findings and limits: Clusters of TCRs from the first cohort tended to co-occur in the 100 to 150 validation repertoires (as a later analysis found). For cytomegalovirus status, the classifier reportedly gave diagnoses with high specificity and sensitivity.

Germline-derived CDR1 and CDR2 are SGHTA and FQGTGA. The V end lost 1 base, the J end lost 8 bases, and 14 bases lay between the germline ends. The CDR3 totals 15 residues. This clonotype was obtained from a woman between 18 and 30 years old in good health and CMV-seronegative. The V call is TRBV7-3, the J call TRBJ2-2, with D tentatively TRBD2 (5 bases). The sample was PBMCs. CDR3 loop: CASSLRGLDTGELFF. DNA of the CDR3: TGTGCCAGCAGCTTAAGAGGGCTAGATACGGGGGAGCTGTTTTTT. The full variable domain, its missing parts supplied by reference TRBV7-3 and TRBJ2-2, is GAGVSQTPSNKVTEKGKYVELRCDPISGHTALYWYRQSLGQGPEFLIYFQGTGAADDSGLPNDRFFAVRPEGSVSTLKIQRTERGDSAVYLCASSLRGLDTGELFFGEGSRLTVL.